What follows is one TCR beta chain and its context. Source study methods: Researchers report that nucleated cell counts were estimated from reference gene primer amplification. Profiled with immunoSEQ multiplex PCR; TCRdb holds only in-frame clones, not every one. V and J calls and clone size are given by that table; D and trimming were obtained from the DNA. The sample has a few hundred thousand clones, roughly 90% seen once. These data are taken from a study of blood T cell repertoires in COVID-19. Study-wide background: Both acute and convalescent COVID-19 samples were obtained from the United States, Italy and Spain. T cells, B-cell-depleted T cells, or PBMCs supplied cDNA or gDNA.

This sequence was found in a man aged 35 to 55 with acute or convalescent COVID-19. The source material was peripheral blood.

Here the CDR3 reads CASSLAGEGSLSPLHF. In nucleotides, the CDR3 is TGCGCCAGCAGCTTGGCCGGGGAGGGTTCTCTTTCACCCCTCCACTTT. This chain connects TRBV5-1 to TRBJ1-6; D is undetermined. This CDR3 is built from 16 residues. The germline CDR1 and CDR2 sequences are SGHRS and YFSETQ. V lost 0 bases and J lost 9, with 16 bases in between.